The clone carrying this TCR beta chain has only a few counts. The antigen is not known. The record originates from a study of T cell repertoires in cytomegalovirus infection. Study overall: The authors used CMV epitopes that were HLA-C-restricted (recently identified) and HLA-B-restricted (well studied). In public TCR beta signatures, there were indications of both CMV infection and matching HLA type.

Findings and limits, study-wide: It was HLA-C-restricted CMV-specific TCR beta clonotypes that dominated the response ex vivo. Cumulative frequency of public TCR beta families picked out carriers of CMV plus the relevant HLA.

Via MiXCR, TCRdb re-called the reads, giving one row per CDR3 protein. This sample has around 570,000 distinct CDR3 sequences; 35% to 50% occur once, and the top ten carry 48%. Specimen: cultured PBMCs, collected from culture after CMV antigen stimulation. This clonotype was sampled from a human donor in good health (CMV status not recorded). Some clones in this sample may be carry-over from other donors' samples.

The CDR3 loop reads CASSPSGGTYEQYF. CDR3 nucleotide sequence: TGTGCCAGCAGTCCTAGCGGGGGGACATACGAGCAGTACTTC. J is TRBJ2-7 and V is TRBV28, with 11 positions matching TRBD2. Per germline, CDR1 MDHEN and CDR2 SYDVKM. The CDR3 length is 14 residues. Losses at the gene ends were 5 bases for V and 4 bases for J; bases not matched to a gene: 4.